This record covers a single T cell receptor (beta chain). This CDR3 is 17 amino acids long. Germline V CDR1 and CDR2: SGDLS, YYNGEE. V lost 3 bases to trimming and J lost 1 base, with 18 bases between them. The sample is drawn from a study of blood T cell repertoires in COVID-19. Study overall: Acute and convalescent COVID-19 specimens originated in the United States, Italy and Spain. PBMCs, B-cell-depleted T cells, or T cells were the source of the cDNA or gDNA that made up the material.

Original processing notes: Using reference gene primer amplification, nucleated cell counts were estimated. Sequencing used immunoSEQ multiplex PCR; TCRdb keeps in-frame clones, though not all of them. The V and J calls and clone size come from that table; D and trimming were worked out from the DNA. The table has 150,000 to 200,000 clones, about 84% seen once. This clonotype was obtained from a woman under 40 with acute or convalescent COVID-19. The chain combines TRBV9 with TRBJ2-3; D is possibly TRBD1 (5 bases). Sample: peripheral blood. CDR3 sequence (DNA): TGTGCCAGCAGCGCCCCTGGGCAGGGTTCTGGCACAGATACGCAGTATTTT. Translating gives CASSAPGQGSGTDTQYF.